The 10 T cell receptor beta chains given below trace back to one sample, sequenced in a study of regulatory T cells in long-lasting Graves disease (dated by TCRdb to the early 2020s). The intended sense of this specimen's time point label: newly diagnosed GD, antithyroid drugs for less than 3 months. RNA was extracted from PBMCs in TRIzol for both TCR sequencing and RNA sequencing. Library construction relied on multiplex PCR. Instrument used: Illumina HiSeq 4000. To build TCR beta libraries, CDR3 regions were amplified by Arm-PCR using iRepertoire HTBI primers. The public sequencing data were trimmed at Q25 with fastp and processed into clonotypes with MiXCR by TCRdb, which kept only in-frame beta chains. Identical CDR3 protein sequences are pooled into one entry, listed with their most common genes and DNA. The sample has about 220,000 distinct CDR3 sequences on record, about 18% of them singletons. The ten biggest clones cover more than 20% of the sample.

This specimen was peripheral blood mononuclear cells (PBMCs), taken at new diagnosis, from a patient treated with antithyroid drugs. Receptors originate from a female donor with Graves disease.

The CDR3 region is CSATVGTGLSNQPQHF. DNA of the CDR3: TGCAGTGCCACGGTCGGGACAGGGCTAAGCAATCAGCCCCAGCATTTT. The chain links TRBV20-1 to TRBJ1-5; 9 positions agree with TRBD1. The CDR3 loop spans 16 amino acids. Germline loops: CDR1 DFQATT, CDR2 SNEGSKA (reference sequence). V gave up 6 bases and J gave up 1 base; unmatched junction bases: 10.

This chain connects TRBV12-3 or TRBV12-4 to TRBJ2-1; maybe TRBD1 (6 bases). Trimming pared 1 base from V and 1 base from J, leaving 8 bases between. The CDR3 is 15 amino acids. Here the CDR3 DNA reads TGTGCCAGCAGTTTAGGGACAGATTCCTACAATGAGCAGTTCTTC. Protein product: CASSLGTDSYNEQFF.

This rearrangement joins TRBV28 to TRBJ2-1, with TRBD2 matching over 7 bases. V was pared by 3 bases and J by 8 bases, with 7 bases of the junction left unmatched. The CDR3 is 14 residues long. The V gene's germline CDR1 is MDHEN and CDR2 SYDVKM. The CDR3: CASSFGGRGDEQFF. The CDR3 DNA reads TGTGCCAGCAGTTTCGGCGGGAGAGGGGATGAGCAGTTCTTC.

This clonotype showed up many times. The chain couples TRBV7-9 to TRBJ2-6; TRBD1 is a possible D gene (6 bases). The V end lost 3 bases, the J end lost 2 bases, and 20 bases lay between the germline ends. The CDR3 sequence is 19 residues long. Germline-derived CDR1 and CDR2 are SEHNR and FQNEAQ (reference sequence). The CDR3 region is CASSFSRGRTVTGANVLTF. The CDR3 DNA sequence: TGTGCCAGCAGCTTTTCCCGGGGCAGGACAGTCACTGGGGCCAACGTCCTGACTTTC.

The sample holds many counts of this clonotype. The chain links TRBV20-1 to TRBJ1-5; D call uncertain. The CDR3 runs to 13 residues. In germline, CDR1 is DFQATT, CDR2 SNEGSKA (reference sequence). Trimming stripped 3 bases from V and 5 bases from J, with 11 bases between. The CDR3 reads CSASSGSDQPQHF. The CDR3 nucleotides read TGCAGTGCTAGCTCAGGTTCGGATCAGCCCCAGCATTTT.

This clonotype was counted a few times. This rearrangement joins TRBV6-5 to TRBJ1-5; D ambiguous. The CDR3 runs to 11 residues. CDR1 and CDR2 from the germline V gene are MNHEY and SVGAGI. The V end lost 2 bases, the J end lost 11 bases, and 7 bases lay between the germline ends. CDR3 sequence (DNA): TGTGCCAGCAGTTACGCGGGAGCCCAGCATTTT. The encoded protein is CASSYAGAQHF.

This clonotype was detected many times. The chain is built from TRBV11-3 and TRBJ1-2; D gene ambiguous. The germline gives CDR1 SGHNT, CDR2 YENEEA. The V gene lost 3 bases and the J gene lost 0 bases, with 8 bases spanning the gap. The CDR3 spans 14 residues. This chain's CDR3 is CASSLGFSNYGYTF. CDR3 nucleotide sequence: TGTGCCAGCAGCTTGGGGTTTTCTAACTATGGCTACACCTTC. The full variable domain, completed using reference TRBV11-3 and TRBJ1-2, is EAGVVQSPRYKIIEKKQPVAFWCNPISGHNTLYWYLQNLGQGPELLIRYENEEAVDDSQLPKDRFSAERLKGVDSTLKIQPAELGDSAVYLCASSLGFSNYGYTFGSGTRLTVV.

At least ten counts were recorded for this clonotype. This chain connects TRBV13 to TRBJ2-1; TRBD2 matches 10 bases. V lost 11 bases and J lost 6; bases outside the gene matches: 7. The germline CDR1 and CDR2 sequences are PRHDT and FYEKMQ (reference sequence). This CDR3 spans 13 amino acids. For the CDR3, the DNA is TGTGCCGGGGGGACTAGCGATCGCAATGAGCAGTTCTTC. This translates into CAGGTSDRNEQFF. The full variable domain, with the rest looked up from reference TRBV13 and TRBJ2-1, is AAGVIQSPRHLIKEKRETATLKCYPIPRHDTVYWYQQGPGQDPQFLISFYEKMQSDKGSIPDRFSAQQFSDYHSELNMSSLELGDSALYFCAGGTSDRNEQFFGPGTRLTVL.

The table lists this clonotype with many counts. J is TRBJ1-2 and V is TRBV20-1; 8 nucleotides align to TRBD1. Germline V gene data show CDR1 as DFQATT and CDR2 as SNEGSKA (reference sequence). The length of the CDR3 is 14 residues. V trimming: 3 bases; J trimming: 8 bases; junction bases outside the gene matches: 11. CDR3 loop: CSASWAGGLGGYTF. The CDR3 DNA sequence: TGCAGTGCTAGTTGGGCAGGGGGCCTGGGAGGCTACACCTTC.

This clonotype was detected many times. In DNA form, the CDR3 reads TGCGCCAGCAGCTTGGGGGACAGGGGAGGTGAGCAGTACTTC. Translated, it gives CASSLGDRGGEQYF. The chain couples TRBV5-1 to TRBJ2-7, with 10 bases matching TRBD1. The CDR3 loop spans 14 amino acids. Germline trimming cut 0 bases from V and 7 bases from J; bases unmatched to any gene: 4. Germline CDR1 and CDR2: SGHRS and YFSETQ.